This TCR beta chain was identified in a study of blood T cell repertoires in COVID-19. Background on the study: From the United States, Italy and Spain came samples of acute and convalescent COVID-19. T cells, B-cell-depleted T cells, or PBMCs supplied cDNA or gDNA.

Germline V lookup: CDR1 SGHNT, CDR2 YYREEE (reference sequence). V was clipped by 9 bases and J by 10 bases, with 14 bases between them. There are 12 residues in the CDR3. Per the original methods: By means of reference gene primer amplification, nucleated cell counts were estimated. Clones were sequenced by immunoSEQ multiplex PCR, and TCRdb holds only the in-frame ones, with some missing. V and J calls and clone size are as listed in that table; D and trimming were resolved from the DNA. The repertoire holds 90,000 or so clones, with approximately 87% as singletons. The material sequenced was peripheral blood. The receptor was derived from a human donor in a cohort sampled during active COVID-19. The chain employs TRBV5-4 and TRBJ1-6, with D uncertain. DNA of the CDR3: TGTGCCACCTCGCAGCCGGGGTCACCCCTCCACTTT. Translating gives CATSQPGSPLHF.